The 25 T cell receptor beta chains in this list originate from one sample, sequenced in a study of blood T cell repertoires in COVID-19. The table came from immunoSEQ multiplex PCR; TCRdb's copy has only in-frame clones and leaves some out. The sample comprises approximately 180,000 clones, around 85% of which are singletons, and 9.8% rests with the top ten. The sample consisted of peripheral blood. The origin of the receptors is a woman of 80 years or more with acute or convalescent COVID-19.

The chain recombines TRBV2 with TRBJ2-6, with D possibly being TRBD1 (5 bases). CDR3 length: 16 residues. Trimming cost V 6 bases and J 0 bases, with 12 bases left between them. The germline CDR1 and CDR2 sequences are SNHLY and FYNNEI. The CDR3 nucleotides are TGTGCCAGCAGGGTGACAGTCGGCTCTGGGGCCAACGTCCTGACTTTC. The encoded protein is CASRVTVGSGANVLTF.

CDR3 DNA: TGTGCCAGCAGCTTGTCGGGGGTCCTTAGCACAGATACGCAGTATTTT. This gives the protein CASSLSGVLSTDTQYF. The V gene is TRBV5-4, the J gene TRBJ2-3, with TRBD2 as a possible D gene (6 bases). Trimming took 1 base from V and 0 from J, leaving 12 bases between them. The CDR3 is made up of 16 amino acids. Germline V gene lookup returns CDR1 SGHNT and CDR2 YYREEE (reference sequence).

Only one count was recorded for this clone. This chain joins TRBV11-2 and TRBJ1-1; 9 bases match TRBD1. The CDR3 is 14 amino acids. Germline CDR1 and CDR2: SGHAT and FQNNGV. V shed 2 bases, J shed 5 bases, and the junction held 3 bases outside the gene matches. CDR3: CASSLSDRGTEAFF. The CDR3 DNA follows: TGTGCCAGCAGCTTATCGGACAGGGGTACTGAAGCTTTCTTT.

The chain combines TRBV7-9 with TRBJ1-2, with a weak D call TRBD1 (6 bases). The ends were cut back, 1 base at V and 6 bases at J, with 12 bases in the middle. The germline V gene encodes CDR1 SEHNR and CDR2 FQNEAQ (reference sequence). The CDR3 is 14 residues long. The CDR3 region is CASSLEVRGDGYTF. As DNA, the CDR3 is TGTGCCAGCAGCTTAGAGGTCAGGGGAGATGGCTACACCTTC.

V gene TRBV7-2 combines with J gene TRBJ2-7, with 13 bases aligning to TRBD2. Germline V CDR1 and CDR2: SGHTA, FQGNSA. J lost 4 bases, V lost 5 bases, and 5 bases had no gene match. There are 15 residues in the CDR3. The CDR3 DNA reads TGTGCCAGCAGCGTTACTAGCGGGGGGGCTTACGAGCAGTACTTC. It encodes CASSVTSGGAYEQYF. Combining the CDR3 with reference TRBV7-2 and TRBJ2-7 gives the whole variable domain GAGVSQSPSNKVTEKGKDVELRCDPISGHTALYWYRQSLGQGLEFLIYFQGNSAPDKSGLPSDRFSAERTGGSVSTLTIQRTQQEDSAVYLCASSVTSGGAYEQYFGPGTRLTVT.

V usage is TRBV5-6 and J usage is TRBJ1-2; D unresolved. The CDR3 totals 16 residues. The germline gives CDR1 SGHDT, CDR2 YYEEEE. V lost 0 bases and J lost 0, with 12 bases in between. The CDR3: CASSLALGSPNYGYTF. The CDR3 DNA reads TGTGCCAGCAGCTTGGCCTTGGGGAGCCCTAACTATGGCTACACCTTC.

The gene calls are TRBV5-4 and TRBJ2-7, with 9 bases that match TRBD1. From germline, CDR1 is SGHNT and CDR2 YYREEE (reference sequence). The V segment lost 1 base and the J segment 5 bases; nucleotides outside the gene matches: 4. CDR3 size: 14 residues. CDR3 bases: TGTGCCAGCAGCTTGAACAGGGGGCGACACGAGCAGTACTTC. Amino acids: CASSLNRGRHEQYF.

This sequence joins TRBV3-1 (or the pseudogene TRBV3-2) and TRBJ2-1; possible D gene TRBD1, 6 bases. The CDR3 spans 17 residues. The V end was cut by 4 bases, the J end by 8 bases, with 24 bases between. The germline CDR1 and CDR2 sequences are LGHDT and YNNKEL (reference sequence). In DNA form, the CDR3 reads TGTGCCAGCAGCCCTAACTGGGGGCTAGCTCCAGGGCATGAGCAGTTCTTC. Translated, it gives CASSPNWGLAPGHEQFF.

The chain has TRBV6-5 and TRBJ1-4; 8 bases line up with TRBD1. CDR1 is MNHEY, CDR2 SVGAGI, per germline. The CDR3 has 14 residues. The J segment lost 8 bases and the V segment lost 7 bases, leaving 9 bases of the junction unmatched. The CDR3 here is CASKVRGRSEKLFF. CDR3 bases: TGTGCCAGCAAGGTCAGGGGGCGCTCCGAAAAACTGTTTTTT.

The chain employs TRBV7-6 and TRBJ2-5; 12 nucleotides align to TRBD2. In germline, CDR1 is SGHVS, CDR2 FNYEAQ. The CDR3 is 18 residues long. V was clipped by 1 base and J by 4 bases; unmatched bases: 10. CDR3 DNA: TGTGCCAGCAGCTTAGAAACCTCTAGCGGGGGGGTAGGAGAGACCCAGTACTTC. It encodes CASSLETSSGGVGETQYF.

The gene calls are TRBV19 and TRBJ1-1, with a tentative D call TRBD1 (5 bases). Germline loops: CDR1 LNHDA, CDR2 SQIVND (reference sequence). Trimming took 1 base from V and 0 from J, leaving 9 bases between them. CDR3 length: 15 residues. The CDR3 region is CASSIAPGVNTEAFF. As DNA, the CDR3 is TGTGCCAGTAGTATAGCCCCGGGGGTGAACACTGAAGCTTTCTTT.

The DNA for the CDR3 is TGTGCCAGCAGCCTTGCAGGGGGCATCACAGATACGCAGTATTTT. The encoded protein is CASSLAGGITDTQYF. The rearrangement uses TRBV3-1 (or the pseudogene TRBV3-2) and TRBJ2-3; 8 bases match TRBD1. Trimming took 4 bases from V and 2 from J; bases not matched to a gene: 5. The CDR3 runs to 15 residues. Germline CDR1 reads LGHDT; CDR2 reads YNNKEL (reference sequence).

The CDR3 is CATSEPGSIEQFF. The CDR3 coding sequence is TGTGCCACCAGTGAGCCGGGGTCGATTGAGCAGTTCTTC. This chain uses TRBV24-1 with TRBJ2-1; maybe TRBD2 (5 bases). V shed 4 bases and J shed 9 bases, with 12 bases lying between them. This CDR3 comprises 13 residues. The germline V gene encodes CDR1 KGHDR and CDR2 SFDVKD.

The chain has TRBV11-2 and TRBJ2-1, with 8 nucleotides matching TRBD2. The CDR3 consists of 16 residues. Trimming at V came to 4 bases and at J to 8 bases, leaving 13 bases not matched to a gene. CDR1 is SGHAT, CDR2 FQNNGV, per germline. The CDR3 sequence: CASSSPKVAGSHEQFF. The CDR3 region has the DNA TGTGCCAGCAGCTCCCCCAAGGTAGCGGGATCCCATGAGCAGTTCTTC.

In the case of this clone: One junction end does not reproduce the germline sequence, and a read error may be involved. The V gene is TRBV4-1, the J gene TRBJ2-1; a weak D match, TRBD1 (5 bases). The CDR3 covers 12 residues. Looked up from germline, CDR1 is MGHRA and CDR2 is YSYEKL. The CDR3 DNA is TGCGCCAGCAGCCAAGATTGGGGCCGCACGGTCTTC. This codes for CASSQDWGRTVF.

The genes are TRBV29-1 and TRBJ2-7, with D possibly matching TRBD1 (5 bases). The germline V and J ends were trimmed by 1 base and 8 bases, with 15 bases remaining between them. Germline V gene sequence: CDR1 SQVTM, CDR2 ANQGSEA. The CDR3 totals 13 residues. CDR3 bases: TGCAGCGTTGAAGGGGGCACTTCTAGGAAGCAGTACTTC. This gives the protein CSVEGGTSRKQYF.

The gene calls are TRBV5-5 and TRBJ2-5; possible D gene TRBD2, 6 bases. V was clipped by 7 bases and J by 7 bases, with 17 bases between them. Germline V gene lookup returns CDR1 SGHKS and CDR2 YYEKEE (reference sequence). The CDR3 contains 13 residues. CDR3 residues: CASAERLGGTQYF. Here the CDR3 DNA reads TGTGCCAGCGCCGAACGGCTGGGGGGGACCCAGTACTTC. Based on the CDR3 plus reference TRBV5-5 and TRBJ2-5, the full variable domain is DAGVTQSPTHLIKTRGQQVTLRCSPISGHKSVSWYQQVLGQGPQFIFQYYEKEERGRGNFPDRFSARQFPNYSSELNVNALLLGDSALYLCASAERLGGTQYFGPGTRLLVL.

The CDR3 region is CASGPYGQGGISNQPQHF. CDR3 bases: TGTGCCAGCGGTCCCTACGGACAGGGAGGTATCAGCAATCAGCCCCAGCATTTT. The chain joins TRBV6-6 to TRBJ1-5, with 8 bases lining up with TRBD1. The length of the CDR3 is 18 residues. Germline V gene lookup returns CDR1 MNHNY and CDR2 SVGAGI (reference sequence). Losses at the gene ends were 8 bases for V and 1 base for J; bases not matched to a gene: 16.

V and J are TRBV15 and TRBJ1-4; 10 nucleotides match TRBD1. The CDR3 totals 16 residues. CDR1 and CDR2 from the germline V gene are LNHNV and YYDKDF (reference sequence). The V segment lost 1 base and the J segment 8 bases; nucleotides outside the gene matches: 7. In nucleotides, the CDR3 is TGTGCCACCAGCAGAGGGGGACAGGGGAAAGGCGAAAAACTGTTTTTT. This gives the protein CATSRGGQGKGEKLFF.

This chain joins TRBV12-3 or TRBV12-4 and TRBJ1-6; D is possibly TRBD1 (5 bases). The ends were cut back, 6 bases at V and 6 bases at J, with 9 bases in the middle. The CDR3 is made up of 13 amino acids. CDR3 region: CASSSGGNSPLHF. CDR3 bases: TGTGCCAGCAGCTCCGGGGGTAATTCACCCCTCCACTTT.

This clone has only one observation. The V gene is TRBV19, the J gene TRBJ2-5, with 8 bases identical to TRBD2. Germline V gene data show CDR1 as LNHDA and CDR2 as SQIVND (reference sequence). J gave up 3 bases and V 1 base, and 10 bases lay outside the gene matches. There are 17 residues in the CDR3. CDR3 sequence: CASSIAAISGAEETQYF. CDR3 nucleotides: TGTGCCAGTAGTATAGCGGCGATTAGCGGGGCGGAAGAGACCCAGTACTTC.

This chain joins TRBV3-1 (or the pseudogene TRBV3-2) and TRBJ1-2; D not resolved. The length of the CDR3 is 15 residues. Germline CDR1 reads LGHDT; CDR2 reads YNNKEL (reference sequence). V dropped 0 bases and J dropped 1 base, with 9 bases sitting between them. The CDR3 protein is CASSQELTFNYGYTF. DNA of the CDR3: TGTGCCAGCAGCCAAGAACTGACTTTTAACTATGGCTACACCTTC.

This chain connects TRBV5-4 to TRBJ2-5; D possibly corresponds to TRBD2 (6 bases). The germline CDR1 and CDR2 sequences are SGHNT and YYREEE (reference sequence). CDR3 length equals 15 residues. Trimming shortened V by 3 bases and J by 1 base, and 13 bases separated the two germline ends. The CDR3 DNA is TGTGCCAGCAGCTCCGAGATGGGACTCCAAGAGACCCAGTACTTC. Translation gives CASSSEMGLQETQYF. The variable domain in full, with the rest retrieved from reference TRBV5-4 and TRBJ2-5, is ETGVTQSPTHLIKTRGQQVTLRCSSQSGHNTVSWYQQALGQGPQFIFQYYREEENGRGNFPPRFSGLQFPNYSSELNVNALELDDSALYLCASSSEMGLQETQYFGPGTRLLVL.

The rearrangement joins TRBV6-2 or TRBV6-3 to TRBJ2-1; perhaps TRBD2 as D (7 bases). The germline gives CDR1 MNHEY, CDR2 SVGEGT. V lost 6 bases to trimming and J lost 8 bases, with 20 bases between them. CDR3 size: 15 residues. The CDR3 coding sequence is TGTGCCAGCAGCCCTGGCTTAGGGGGGGCGGATGAGCAGTTCTTC. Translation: CASSPGLGGADEQFF.

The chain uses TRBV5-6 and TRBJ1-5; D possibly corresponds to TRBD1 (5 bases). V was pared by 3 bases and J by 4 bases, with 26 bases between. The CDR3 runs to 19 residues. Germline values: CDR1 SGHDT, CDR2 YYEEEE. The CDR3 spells CASSSSFSSGPEGNQPQHF. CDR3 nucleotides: TGTGCCAGCAGCTCCTCCTTTTCTTCGGGGCCGGAGGGGAATCAGCCCCAGCATTTT.